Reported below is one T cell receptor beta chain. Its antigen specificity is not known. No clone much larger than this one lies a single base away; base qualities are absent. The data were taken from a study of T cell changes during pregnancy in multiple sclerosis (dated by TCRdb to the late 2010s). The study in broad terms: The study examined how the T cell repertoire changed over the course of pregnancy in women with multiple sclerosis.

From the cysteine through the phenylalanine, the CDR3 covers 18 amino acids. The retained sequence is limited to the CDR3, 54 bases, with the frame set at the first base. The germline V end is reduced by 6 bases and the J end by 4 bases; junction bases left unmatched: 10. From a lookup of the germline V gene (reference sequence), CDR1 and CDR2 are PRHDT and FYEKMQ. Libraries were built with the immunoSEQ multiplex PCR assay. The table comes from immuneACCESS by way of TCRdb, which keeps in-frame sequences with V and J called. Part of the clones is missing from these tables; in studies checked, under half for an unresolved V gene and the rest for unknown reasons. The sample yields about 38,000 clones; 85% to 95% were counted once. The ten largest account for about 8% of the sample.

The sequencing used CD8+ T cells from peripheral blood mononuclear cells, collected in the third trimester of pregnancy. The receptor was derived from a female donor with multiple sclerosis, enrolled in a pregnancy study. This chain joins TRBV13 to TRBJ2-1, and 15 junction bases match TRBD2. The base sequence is TGTGCCAGCAGTACCGGGACTAGCGGGGGGCCTAAGTACAATGAGCAGTTCTTC. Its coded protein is CASSTGTSGGPKYNEQFF. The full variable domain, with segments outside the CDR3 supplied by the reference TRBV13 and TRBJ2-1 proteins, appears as AAGVIQSPRHLIKEKRETATLKCYPIPRHDTVYWYQQGPGQDPQFLISFYEKMQSDKGSIPDRFSAQQFSDYHSELNMSSLELGDSALYFCASSTGTSGGPKYNEQFFGPGTRLTVL.